These 3 T cell receptor beta chains originate from one sample sequenced in a study of radiation and T cells in renal cell carcinoma. Time point meaning: blood 4 weeks post-SBRT, at nephrectomy. Sample treatment: 15 Gy SBRT to primary tumor, nephrectomy 4 weeks later. Method: immunoSEQ multiplex PCR; TCRdb's copy keeps in-frame clones and lacks some. The data show 60,000 or so clones, about 80% seen once. The sample in question was blood, obtained from a patient whose treatment included radiotherapy and nephrectomy. The receptor source for this set is a man aged 55-75 years with renal cell carcinoma.

The chain links TRBV30 to TRBJ1-2, with D unresolved. Between the trimmed V and J ends, which lost 0 bases and 6 bases, there was a span of 8 bases. The CDR3 covers 12 residues. Germline CDR1 reads GTSNPN; CDR2 reads SVGIG (reference sequence). The CDR3 region is CAWSVRADGYTF. In DNA, the CDR3 is TGTGCCTGGAGTGTACGAGCGGATGGCTACACCTTC.

J is TRBJ2-2 and V is TRBV11-3; 9 nucleotides match TRBD2. V lost 5 bases, J lost 3 bases, and 7 bases stayed unmatched. Germline V gene data show CDR1 as SGHNT and CDR2 as YENEEA. The CDR3 spans 16 residues. CDR3: CASSRGGDLYTGELFF. In DNA form, the CDR3 reads TGTGCCAGCAGCCGCGGGGGGGACCTTTACACCGGGGAGCTGTTTTTT. Supplemented by reference TRBV11-3 and TRBJ2-2, the full variable domain reads EAGVVQSPRYKIIEKKQPVAFWCNPISGHNTLYWYLQNLGQGPELLIRYENEEAVDDSQLPKDRFSAERLKGVDSTLKIQPAELGDSAVYLCASSRGGDLYTGELFFGEGSRLTVL.

This chain uses TRBV7-9 with TRBJ2-7; 7 bases match TRBD1. The CDR3 totals 13 residues. Germline V gives CDR1 SEHNR, CDR2 FQNEAQ (reference sequence). V dropped 5 bases and J dropped 3; count of bases not matched to a gene: 4. The CDR3 DNA reads TGTGCCAGCAGCGCATCAGGGGGCTACGAGCAGTACGTC. Translated, it gives CASSASGGYEQYV.